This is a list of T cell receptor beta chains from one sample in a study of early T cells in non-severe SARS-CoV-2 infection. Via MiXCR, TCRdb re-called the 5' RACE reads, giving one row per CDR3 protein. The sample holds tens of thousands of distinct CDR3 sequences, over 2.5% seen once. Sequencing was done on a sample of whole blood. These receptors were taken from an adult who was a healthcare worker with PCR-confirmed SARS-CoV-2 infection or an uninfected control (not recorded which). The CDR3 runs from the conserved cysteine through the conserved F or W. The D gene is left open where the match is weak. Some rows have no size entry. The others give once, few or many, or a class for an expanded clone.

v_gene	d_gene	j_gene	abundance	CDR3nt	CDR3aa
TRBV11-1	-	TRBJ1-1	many	TGTGCCAGCACCCTTAGGGGGGCGGTGGAGGCTTTCTTT	CASTLRGAVEAFF
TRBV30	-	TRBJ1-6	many	TGTGCCTGGAAGACAGGTTTTGATAATTCACCCCTCCACTTT	CAWKTGFDNSPLHF
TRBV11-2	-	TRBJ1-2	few	TGTGCCAGCAGCTCTCAGGGACCTTACGGCTACACCTTC	CASSSQGPYGYTF
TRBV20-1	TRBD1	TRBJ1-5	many	TGCAGTGCTAGGGAGGACAGGGATCAGCCCCAGCATTTT	CSAREDRDQPQHF
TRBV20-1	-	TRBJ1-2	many	TGCAGTGCTATCGGGTCCTTTGGCTATGGCTACACCTTC	CSAIGSFGYGYTF
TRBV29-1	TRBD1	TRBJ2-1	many	TGCAGCGTAAAGTACAGGGGGTCCTACAATGAGCAGTTCTTC	CSVKYRGSYNEQFF
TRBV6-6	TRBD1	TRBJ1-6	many	TGTGCCAGCAGCCCCACCCCAAAAACAGGGGATCGTTCACCCCTCCACTTT	CASSPTPKTGDRSPLHF
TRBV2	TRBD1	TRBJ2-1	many	TGTGCCAGCAGGAAACAGGGGGATGAGCAGTTCTTC	CASRKQGDEQFF
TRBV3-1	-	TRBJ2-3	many	TGTGCCAGCAGCGACCGGGGGTTCACAGATACGCAGTATTTT	CASSDRGFTDTQYF
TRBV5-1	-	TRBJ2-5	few	TGCGCCAGCAGCTGGGACCCGACCGGGACCGAGACCCAGTACTTC	CASSWDPTGTETQYF
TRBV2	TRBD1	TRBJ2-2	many	TGTGTCACAGCATGGACAGGGTTGGGCGGGGAGCTGTTTTTT	CVTAWTGLGGELFF
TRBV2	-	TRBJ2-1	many	TGTGCCAGCAGTGGGGTGGGGGACATAGAGCAGTTCTTC	CASSGVGDIEQFF
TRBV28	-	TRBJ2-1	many	TGTGCCAGCAGTTCAGACAGGACCCAAGAGCAGTTCTTC	CASSSDRTQEQFF
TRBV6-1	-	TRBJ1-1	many	TGTGCCAGCACCACATCCGGGGGCCGAACTGAAGCTTTCTTT	CASTTSGGRTEAFF
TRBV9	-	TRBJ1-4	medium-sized	TGTGCCAGCAGCGTACAGGGAGGAGAAAAACTGTTTTTT	CASSVQGGEKLFF
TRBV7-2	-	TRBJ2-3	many	TGTGCCAGCAGTACAGAAACAGATACGCAGTATTTT	CASSTETDTQYF
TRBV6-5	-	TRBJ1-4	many	TGTGCCAGCAGTTACCTTCGGGATAGTGAAAAACTGTTTTTT	CASSYLRDSEKLFF
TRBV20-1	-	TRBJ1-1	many	TGCAGTGCGAGTGGATCTTCCATGAACACTGAAGCTTTCTTT	CSASGSSMNTEAFF
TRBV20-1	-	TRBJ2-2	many	TGCAGTGCTAGAGAAATGAACACCGGGGAGCTGTTTTTT	CSAREMNTGELFF
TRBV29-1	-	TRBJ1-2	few	TGCAGCGTGAACTATGGCTACACCTTC	CSVNYGYTF
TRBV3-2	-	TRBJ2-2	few	TGTGCCAGCAGCCAAGGGGCAGGCACCGGGGAGCTGTTTTTT	CASSQGAGTGELFF
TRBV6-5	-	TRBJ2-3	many	TGTGCCAGCAGTTACGCTCGAGGAAGTGGCACAGATACGCAGTATTTT	CASSYARGSGTDTQYF
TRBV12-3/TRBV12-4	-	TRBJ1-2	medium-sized	TGTGCCAGCAGTCCGGGACACTCATATGGCTACACCTTC	CASSPGHSYGYTF
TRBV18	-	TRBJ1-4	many	TGTGCCAGCTCACCGGGGGGAAGCTTGGAAAAACTGTTTTTT	CASSPGGSLEKLFF
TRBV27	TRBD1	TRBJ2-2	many	TGTGCCAGCACTCTGGGGACAGGGATAACCGGGGAGCTGTTTTTT	CASTLGTGITGELFF
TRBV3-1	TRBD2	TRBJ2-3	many	TGTGCCAGCAGCCATGGGGGGGATAGCACAGATACGCAGTATTTT	CASSHGGDSTDTQYF
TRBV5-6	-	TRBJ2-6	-	TGTGCCAGCAGCTTGTGGACTGGGGCCAACGTCCTGACTTTC	CASSLWTGANVLTF
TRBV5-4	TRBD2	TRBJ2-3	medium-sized	TGTGCCAGCAGCATCTCCCCTAGCGGGAGCACAGATACGCAGTATTTT	CASSISPSGSTDTQYF
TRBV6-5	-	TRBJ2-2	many	TGTGCCAGCAGTTACCAGGAGACCGGGGAGCTGTTTTTT	CASSYQETGELFF
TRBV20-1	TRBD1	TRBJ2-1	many	TGCAGTGCTAGACAACCTGACAGGGTAAGAGTCTTC	CSARQPDRVRVF
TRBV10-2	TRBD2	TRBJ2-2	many	TGCGCCAGTGTTACCCCGACTAGCGGGGGCACCGGGGAGCTGTTTTTT	CASVTPTSGGTGELFF
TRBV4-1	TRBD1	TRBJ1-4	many	TGCGCCAGCAGCCAATATGGGGCCGGGACAGGGCGTGAAAAACTGTTTTTT	CASSQYGAGTGREKLFF
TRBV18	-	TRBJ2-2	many	TGTGCCAGCTCACCACAGGGGGACACCGGGGAGCTGTTTTTT	CASSPQGDTGELFF
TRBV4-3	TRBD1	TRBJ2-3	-	TGCGCCAGCAGCCAAAAACCGGGACAGGGTCCAGATACGCAGTATTTT	CASSQKPGQGPDTQYF
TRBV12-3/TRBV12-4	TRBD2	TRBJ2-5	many	TGTGCCAGCGGTACCGGGACTAGCGGGGCCCAAGAGACCCAGTACTTC	CASGTGTSGAQETQYF
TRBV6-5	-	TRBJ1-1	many	TGTGCCAGCAGTTACTCGACAGCATCGGAAGCTTTCTTT	CASSYSTASEAFF
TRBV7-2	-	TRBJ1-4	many	TGTGCCAGCAGCTTAGTCGGACGGGAAAAACTGTTTTTT	CASSLVGREKLFF
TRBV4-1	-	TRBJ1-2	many	TGCGCCAGCAGCCAAGATGGTGTGACTAACTATGGCTACACCTTC	CASSQDGVTNYGYTF
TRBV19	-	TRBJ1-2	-	TGTGCCAGTAGTATGGGACTGCGCTATGGCTACACCTTC	CASSMGLRYGYTF
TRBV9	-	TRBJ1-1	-	TGTGCCAGCACTCCCGTCGGGGAGACTTACACTGAAGCTTTCTTT	CASTPVGETYTEAFF
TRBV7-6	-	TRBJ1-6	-	TGTGCCAGCAGCTTAGATATTACAGGGAGTAATTCACCCCTCCACTTT	CASSLDITGSNSPLHF
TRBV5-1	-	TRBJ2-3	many	TGCGCCAGCAGCTTGTTCTTAACTTCTGGGAATACGCAGTATTTT	CASSLFLTSGNTQYF
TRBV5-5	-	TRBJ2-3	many	TGTGCCAGCGGGCCGGACAGCACAGATACGCAGTATTTT	CASGPDSTDTQYF
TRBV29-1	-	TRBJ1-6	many	TGCAGCGCCCGCGAGTCTTCCACCCGGGTACGTTCACCCCTCCACTTT	CSARESSTRVRSPLHF
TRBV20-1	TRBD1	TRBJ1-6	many	TGCAGTGCTAGAGATTTCGGGACAGTGGCTACTAATTCACCCCTCCACTTT	CSARDFGTVATNSPLHF
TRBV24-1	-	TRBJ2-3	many	TGTGCCACCAGTGATTATACGGCAGATACGCAGTATTTT	CATSDYTADTQYF
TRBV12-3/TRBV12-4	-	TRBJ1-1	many	TGTGCCAGCAGTTTAGGAGTGTCCCCTGAAGCTTTCTTT	CASSLGVSPEAFF
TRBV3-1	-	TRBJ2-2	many	TGTGCCACGCAGCGTTGGGAGAACACCGGGGAGCTGTTTTTT	CATQRWENTGELFF
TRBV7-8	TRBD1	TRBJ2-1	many	TGTGCCAGCAGCTTAAGGACAGGGGGCACAAGCAATGAGCAGTTCTTC	CASSLRTGGTSNEQFF
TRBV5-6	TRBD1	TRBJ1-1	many	TGTGCCAGCAGCTTTCGAATCGGGACAGCGAACACTGAAGCTTTCTTT	CASSFRIGTANTEAFF
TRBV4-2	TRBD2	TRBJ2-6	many	TGTGCCAGCAGCCAATTCTGGGGTAGCGGGGCCTCTGGGGCCAACGTCCTGACTTTC	CASSQFWGSGASGANVLTF
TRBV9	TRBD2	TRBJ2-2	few	TGTGCCAGCAGCGTAGCTGGGGCGGGAGGCACCGGGGAGCTGTTTTTT	CASSVAGAGGTGELFF
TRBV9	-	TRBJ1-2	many	TGTGCCAGCAGCGACAGCTCCTCGCGGTCGAGCGGCTACACCTTC	CASSDSSSRSSGYTF
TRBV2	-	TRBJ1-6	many	TGTGCCAGCGAGGACAGCCTGAGCTCCTATAATTCACCCCTCCACTTT	CASEDSLSSYNSPLHF